The 6 T cell receptor beta chains below were found in one sample sequenced in a study of blood T cells in healthy people across ages. A J-beta primer mix and a sample-barcoded 5' primer were used in a second PCR of about 7 to 12 cycles. TCRdb ran MiXCR on the 5' RACE reads and lists one entry per CDR3 protein. Altogether about 1.6 million distinct CDR3 sequences are present, 30% to 35% being singletons, with the ten largest covering approximately 10%. The sample consisted of blood. The source of these receptors is a woman in her 30s in good health.

This clonotype was found a few times. The chain recombines TRBV7-9 with TRBJ2-1; 8 bases align to TRBD2. Looked up from germline, CDR1 is SEHNR and CDR2 is FQNEAQ (reference sequence). V shed 1 base, J shed 6 bases, and the junction held 11 bases outside the gene matches. This CDR3 is built from 17 residues. This chain's CDR3 is CASSLVIVGSGANEQFF. CDR3 sequence (DNA): TGTGCCAGCAGCTTAGTGATAGTGGGTAGCGGGGCCAATGAGCAGTTCTTC.

The V and J genes are TRBV5-1 and TRBJ2-5; no reliable D call. The end of the DNA is better explained by TRBJ2-7, so the J call may be wrong. Germline CDR1 and CDR2: SGHRS and YFSETQ. This CDR3 contains 12 residues. The CDR3 coding sequence is TGCGCCAGCATGGGGTCGAGATACGAGCAGTACTTC. Its translation: CASMGSRYEQYF.

The genes are TRBV14 and TRBJ2-5; 13 nucleotides align to TRBD2. Germline V gene lookup returns CDR1 SGHDN and CDR2 FVKESK. Trimming cost V 3 bases and J 7 bases; bases outside gene matches: 5. The length of the CDR3 is 15 residues. The CDR3 sequence: CASSHGLAGVGTQYF. CDR3 nucleotide sequence: TGTGCCAGCAGCCACGGACTAGCGGGAGTTGGGACCCAGTACTTC.

The V and J genes are TRBV6-1 and TRBJ2-1; D might be TRBD1 or TRBD2, each matching 6 bases. Trimming shortened V by 7 bases and J by 12 bases, and 19 bases separated the two germline ends. CDR1 is MNHNS, CDR2 SASEGT, per germline. The length of the CDR3 is 13 residues. The CDR3 DNA is TGTGCCAGCACCGAGACTAGTGGGGGGCGGCAGTTCTTC. This sequence encodes CASTETSGGRQFF.

This sequence joins TRBV9 and TRBJ2-5; possibly TRBD2 for D (6 bases). Trimming pared 6 bases from V and 2 bases from J, leaving 14 bases between. The CDR3 consists of 14 residues. Germline assignment: CDR1 SGDLS and CDR2 YYNGEE. The DNA of the CDR3 is TGTGCCAGCACCCCGGGACTGATTCAAGAGACCCAGTACTTC. This encodes CASTPGLIQETQYF.

This clonotype turned up a few times. This sequence joins TRBV7-9 and TRBJ2-3; D is perhaps TRBD2 (6 bases). V lost 1 base, J lost 3 bases, and 11 bases lay in between. This CDR3 is built from 15 residues. The germline V gene encodes CDR1 SEHNR and CDR2 FQNEAQ (reference sequence). This chain's CDR3 is CASSLGLGGTDTQYF. The CDR3 bases are TGTGCCAGCAGCTTAGGCCTTGGGGGGACAGATACGCAGTATTTT.